Each of the 10 T cell receptor beta chains below was sequenced from the same sample in a study of T cells expressing NK-cell markers (TCRdb year 2020). Library preparation employed 5' RACE. The run used an Illumina HiSeq 2000. Following reprocessing of the reads by TCRdb, the data hold one row per CDR3 protein sequence and no DNA is available. The sample table records about 400,000 distinct CDR3 sequences. The top ten clones comprise around 10% of the sample. Sequences were obtained from blood T cells: a sorted CD56 or NKG2C T cell subset, CD4+ or CD8+ T cells, or bulk PBMC T cells (not recorded which). These receptors were taken from a woman between 45 and 60 years old in good health. Donor details come from another sample of the same person, matched by shared clones.

This chain joins TRBV6-5 and TRBJ2-1; TCRdb designates TRBD2, a call that cannot be tested without DNA. The CDR3 sequence is 14 residues long. CDR1 MNHEY and CDR2 SVGAGI come from the germline V gene. This CDR3 is CASKEGISYNEQFF.

V usage is TRBV12-3 or TRBV12-4 and J usage is TRBJ1-5. The CDR3 loop spans 16 amino acids. This chain's CDR3 is CASSLARGHSNQPQHF.

This chain uses TRBV27 with TRBJ1-1; TCRdb selects TRBD1, and the lack of DNA leaves this call unchecked. The CDR3 contains 15 residues. The germline V gene has CDR1 MNHEY and CDR2 SMNVEV (reference sequence). The CDR3: CASNRDRGGDTEAFF.

This sequence joins TRBV11-3 and TRBJ2-2; TCRdb selects TRBD1, and the lack of DNA leaves this call unchecked. CDR1 SGHNT and CDR2 YENEEA come from the germline V gene. The CDR3 totals 16 residues. The CDR3 loop reads CASSLGQSSNTGELFF. Full variable domain (remainder filled in from reference TRBV11-3 and TRBJ2-2): EAGVVQSPRYKIIEKKQPVAFWCNPISGHNTLYWYLQNLGQGPELLIRYENEEAVDDSQLPKDRFSAERLKGVDSTLKIQPAELGDSAVYLCASSLGQSSNTGELFFGEGSRLTVL.

This chain connects TRBV12-3 or TRBV12-4 to TRBJ2-1; the TRBD2 assignment by TCRdb is unverifiable without DNA. CDR3 length equals 13 residues. CDR3 protein: CASSPGLGYEQFF.

The V and J genes are TRBV20-1 and TRBJ1-5; TCRdb calls TRBD1, which cannot be checked without DNA. The CDR3 extends over 14 amino acids. The germline CDR1 and CDR2 sequences are DFQATT and SNEGSKA (reference sequence). CDR3: CSARDPGARQPQHF.

The chain is built from TRBV20-1 and TRBJ2-4; checking the TCRdb D call of TRBD2 is not possible without DNA. This CDR3 contains 13 residues. Germline CDR1 DFQATT, CDR2 SNEGSKA (reference sequence). The CDR3: CSASGGGINIQYF.

The gene calls are TRBV7-2 and TRBJ2-7. The CDR3 consists of 12 residues. CDR1 and CDR2 from the germline V gene are SGHTA and FQGNSA. The chain's CDR3 is CASSRMIYEQYF.

The chain employs TRBV10-1 and TRBJ2-5; TCRdb indicates TRBD1, and absent DNA this call remains unverified. Germline V gene data show CDR1 as WNHNN and CDR2 as SYGVQD (reference sequence). This CDR3 is 15 amino acids long. CDR3 residues: CASSLLPTGRETQYF.

The chain employs TRBV20-1 and TRBJ2-4; without DNA, the TCRdb call of TRBD1 cannot be checked. Germline V CDR1 and CDR2: DFQATT, SNEGSKA (reference sequence). The CDR3 covers 13 residues. CDR3: CSASYGGDNIQYF.